The entry that follows covers one T cell receptor (beta chain) sequence. Its cognate antigen has yet to be identified. No per-base quality is available; no much larger clone lies one base away. The sample is drawn from a study of blood T cell repertoires in COVID-19 (dated by TCRdb to between 2020 and 2021). With regard to the full study: The collaborator samples originated in the United States, Italy and Spain and spanned the acute and convalescent phases of COVID-19. Samples were obtained from the ongoing ImmuneRACE study (first 160 participants) and from about 1,300 subjects provided by 6 global collaborators. A freely available public database, intended as a resource for researchers studying the immune response to SARS-CoV-2, is where the repertoires were released. Where available, HLA class I and class II types were taken from metadata supplied by the sample provider and were not determined by assay-based typing. Subjects who had been exposed to COVID-19, were actively infected with it, or had recovered from it provided the deeply sampled blood TCRbeta repertoires that made up the dataset. The prospective study material was composed of cDNA or gDNA derived from T cells, B-cell-depleted T cells, or PBMCs. Nearly every sample came with metadata listing a de-identified subject ID, COVID-19 status, age in years and sex. The research as a whole found: The quantity of clinical and demographic metadata differed by source and by participant and was supplied without curation.

TCRbeta CDR3 regions were amplified from genomic DNA using the immunoSEQ Assay, a bias-controlled multiplex PCR. Under the source paper's analysis protocol: Within the assay, amplification of reference gene primers was used to estimate how many nucleated cells each sample contained. To quantify the absolute abundance of each unique TCRbeta CDR3 rearrangement, sequence reads were collapsed and filtered. For each sample, productive Simpson clonality was calculated by taking the square root of Simpson's diversity index across productive rearrangements. As stored in TCRdb, this immuneACCESS dataset retains in-frame rearrangements with V and J assigned. A fraction of the clones does not appear; measured against another copy, unresolved V genes explain less than half of the discrepancy, and the remainder lacks a known reason. The V and J calls and the clone size are those of that table, but D and trimming were determined from the DNA. The sample table lists tens of thousands of clones, around 87% of them with a count of one. The ten largest clones capture 44% of the sample.

The collaborating institutions used their own protocols to collect whole blood in K2EDTA tubes. Collaborator samples were shipped for TCRbeta analysis as frozen whole blood, isolated PBMCs, or DNA extracted from either sample type. The V and J ends are trimmed by 5 bases and 4 bases, leaving 15 bases between them. The germline V gene provides CDR1 SGHRS and CDR2 YFSETQ. The CDR3 numbers 14 residues from cysteine through phenylalanine. Kept here is only the CDR3 DNA, which spans 42 bases and is read in frame from base 1. The sample was peripheral blood. The source is a human donor in a cohort sampled during active COVID-19. The sequence is built from TRBV5-1 and TRBJ1-1; the D gene is perhaps TRBD1, on 6 matching bases. The DNA is as follows: TGCGCCAGCAGTTCACCTCAGGGGAGCACTGAAGCTTTCTTT. It translates to CASSSPQGSTEAFF.